This T cell receptor beta chain was profiled in a study of blood T cell repertoires in COVID-19. Study-wide background: Both acute and convalescent COVID-19 samples were obtained from the United States, Italy and Spain. Sources were T cells, B-cell-depleted T cells, or PBMCs; the material itself was cDNA or gDNA.

V shed 0 bases and J shed 3 bases, with 15 bases lying between them. The CDR3 covers 17 residues. Germline CDR1 is SGHAT and CDR2 is FQNNGV. The authors' processing: Nucleated cell number was recorded as an estimate derived from reference gene primer amplification. Some clones are missing from TCRdb's copy, which holds only in-frame ones; the method was immunoSEQ multiplex PCR. The V and J calls and clone size are taken from that table; D and trimming were inferred from the DNA. Here the sample spans approximately 250,000 clones, 70% to 90% being singletons. The chain recombines TRBV11-2 with TRBJ1-5; possible D gene TRBD1, 5 bases. This clonotype originated in a woman in her 30s with acute COVID-19. The sequenced sample was PBMCs or T cells enriched from blood (not recorded which). The CDR3 here is CASSLDRGTGLNQPQHF. In nucleotides, the CDR3 is TGTGCCAGCAGCTTAGATAGAGGGACTGGGCTCAATCAGCCCCAGCATTTT.